A single sample is the source of the 11 T cell receptor beta chains below, sequenced in a study of OX40 agonist ivuxolimab in advanced cancers. Sequenced by immunoSEQ multiplex PCR; TCRdb stores in-frame clones only, minus some. The sample has about 110,000 clones; approximately 90% are singletons. Specimen: CD4+ or CD8+ T cells sorted from blood, collected in a trial of the OX40 agonist ivuxolimab. These receptors were taken from an adult with an advanced solid tumor such as melanoma, head and neck, liver or kidney cancer.

The V and J genes are TRBV6-6 and TRBJ1-5; a possible D gene is TRBD1 (6 bases). The CDR3 runs 16 residues. Deletions cut 0 bases from V and 2 bases from J, with 11 bases between. The germline gives CDR1 MNHNY, CDR2 SVGAGI (reference sequence). Written as DNA, the CDR3 is TGTGCCAGCAGTTACTCCCCGGGGGCTGGCAATCAGCCCCAGCATTTT. Translation: CASSYSPGAGNQPQHF.

The genes are TRBV19 and TRBJ2-7, with a possible D match to TRBD2 (5 bases). Germline values: CDR1 LNHDA, CDR2 SQIVND (reference sequence). Between the trimmed V and J ends, which lost 0 bases and 4 bases, there was a span of 19 bases. The CDR3 has 17 residues. The DNA for the CDR3 is TGTGCCAGTAGTATAGATGGGATGACCACCTCGGGGTACGAGCAGTACTTC. Translation: CASSIDGMTTSGYEQYF.

A note on this clone: An end of the junction differs from the germline gene, which may be a read error. V gene TRBV7-7 combines with J gene TRBJ2-5; D gene ambiguous. Germline loops: CDR1 SSHAT, CDR2 FNYEAQ (reference sequence). This CDR3 contains 15 residues. CDR3 amino acids: CASSLNLNFQETQYF. The CDR3 nucleotides read TGTGCTAGCAGCTTAAACCTGAACTTCCAAGAGACCCAGTACTTC.

This chain uses TRBV6-1 with TRBJ1-2; no clear D gene. The length of the CDR3 is 15 residues. V was shortened by 0 bases and J by 8 bases, with 16 bases between the two germline ends. Germline V gene lookup returns CDR1 MNHNS and CDR2 SASEGT. CDR3 sequence reads: CASSEAVARRGGYTF. For the CDR3, the DNA is TGTGCCAGCAGTGAAGCGGTGGCCCGACGAGGAGGCTACACCTTC.

Remarks on this clone: Other nucleotide sequences from this sample produce the same CDR3. The CDR3 reads CASSLDSRTDTQYF. CDR3 sequence (DNA): TGTGCCAGCAGCTTAGATTCGCGCACAGATACGCAGTATTTT. The rearrangement joins TRBV7-8 to TRBJ2-3, with D unresolved. V was shortened by 1 base and J by 1 base, with 6 bases between the two germline ends. Germline lookup yields CDR1 SGHVS and CDR2 FQNEAQ. This CDR3 spans 14 amino acids. Supplemented by reference TRBV7-8 and TRBJ2-3, the full variable domain reads GAGVSQSPRYKVAKRGQDVALRCDPISGHVSLFWYQQALGQGPEFLTYFQNEAQLDKSGLPSDRFFAERPEGSVSTLKIQRTQQEDSAVYLCASSLDSRTDTQYFGPGTRLTVL.

This clone was observed once. The J gene is TRBJ1-4, the V gene TRBV30; TRBD1 matches at 8 bases. Unmatched junction bases numbered 7, after V lost 1 base and J lost 0 bases. Germline values: CDR1 GTSNPN, CDR2 SVGIG (reference sequence). CDR3 length equals 17 residues. DNA for the CDR3: TGTGCCTGGAGTGGCCAGGGGGCTACCGCAACTAATGAAAAACTGTTTTTT. This gives the protein CAWSGQGATATNEKLFF. Complete variable domain (other parts from reference TRBV30 and TRBJ1-4): SQTIHQWPATLVQPVGSPLSLECTVEGTSNPNLYWYRQAAGRGLQLLFYSVGIGQISSEVPQNLSASRPQDRQFILSSKKLLLSDSGFYLCAWSGQGATATNEKLFFGSGTQLSVL.

The chain combines TRBV14 with TRBJ1-2; no definite D call. The CDR3 has 12 residues. V gave up 1 base and J gave up 7 bases, with 7 bases separating them. From germline, CDR1 is SGHDN and CDR2 FVKESK. The CDR3 DNA reads TGTGCCAGCAGCCAAGGCGGGTTTGGCTACACCTTC. Protein: CASSQGGFGYTF.

The genes are TRBV5-1 and TRBJ2-2; weak D call: TRBD1 (6 bases). Trimming removed 3 bases at V and 4 bases at J, with 13 bases between. CDR1 and CDR2 (germline): SGHRS, YFSETQ. CDR3 size: 15 residues. Here the CDR3 DNA reads TGCGCCAGCAGCTGGACAGCCGAAACCACCGGGGAGCTGTTTTTT. Residues: CASSWTAETTGELFF.

The chain uses TRBV5-1 and TRBJ2-7; TRBD1 agrees at 11 bases. J lost 1 base, V lost 4 bases, and 10 bases had no gene match. CDR3 length: 17 amino acids. Germline assignment: CDR1 SGHRS and CDR2 YFSETQ. CDR3 residues: CASSRLTGTGGSYEQYF. The CDR3 DNA reads TGCGCCAGCAGCCGTTTGACCGGGACAGGGGGATCCTACGAGCAGTACTTC.

The chain links TRBV7-3 to TRBJ2-1; 13 bases map to TRBD2. The CDR3 has 15 residues. Germline V gene lookup returns CDR1 SGHTA and CDR2 FQGTGA. Trimming cost V 5 bases and J 8 bases; bases outside gene matches: 6. CDR3 bases: TGTGCCAGCAGCGCTACTAGCGGGGGGGCCGATGAGCAGTTCTTC. This gives the protein CASSATSGGADEQFF.

The V and J genes are TRBV15 and TRBJ1-5, with 8 positions matching TRBD1. The CDR3 contains 15 residues. After removal of 2 bases from V and 5 bases from J, the junction contained 5 bases not matched to a gene. Looked up from germline, CDR1 is LNHNV and CDR2 is YYDKDF (reference sequence). CDR3 in DNA: TGTGCCACCAGCAGACAGGGGGCGGGGGATCAGCCCCAGCATTTT. The encoded protein is CATSRQGAGDQPQHF. Supplemented by reference TRBV15 and TRBJ1-5, the full variable domain reads DAMVIQNPRYQVTQFGKPVTLSCSQTLNHNVMYWYQQKSSQAPKLLFHYYDKDFNNEADTPDNFQSRRPNTSFCFLDIRSPGLGDTAMYLCATSRQGAGDQPQHFGDGTRLSIL.